Presented here are 19 T cell receptor beta chains from one specimen sequenced in a study of CD8 T cells in Susac syndrome. RNA in amounts of roughly 0.45 to 1 ug was reverse transcribed with random hexamers. TCRdb reprocessed the immunoSEQ multiplex PCR reads via MiXCR and lists one record per CDR3 protein. The sample lists some 170,000 distinct CDR3 sequences, approximately 95% seen once, with about 0.1% in the top ten. The sample was CD4+ T cells from PBMCs. These receptors came from a human donor in good health.

This clonotype was recorded a few times. The J gene is TRBJ2-2, the V gene TRBV11-2; D tentatively reads TRBD1 or TRBD2 (6 bases each). Trimming took off 6 bases at V and 7 bases at J, with 18 bases between the two ends. The CDR3 has 15 amino acids. Germline-derived CDR1 and CDR2 are SGHAT and FQNNGV. In nucleotides, the CDR3 is TGTGCCAGCAGTTCAGAAGGGGGGATGATCGGGGAGCTGTTTTTT. It codes for CASSSEGGMIGELFF.

The DNA of the CDR3 is TGCAGTGCTAAACAGACTGGGCAGGGTCATTCGCAGTATTTT. Its translation is CSAKQTGQGHSQYF. The rearrangement links TRBV20-1 to TRBJ2-3; D perhaps matches TRBD1 (5 bases). The CDR3 sequence is 14 residues long. Germline-derived CDR1 and CDR2 are DFQATT and SNEGSKA (reference sequence). Trimming left V 4 bases short and J 10 bases short, with 21 bases between.

The chain couples TRBV20-1 to TRBJ1-2; D is perhaps TRBD1 (6 bases). Germline V gene sequence: CDR1 DFQATT, CDR2 SNEGSKA (reference sequence). The CDR3 sequence is 12 residues long. The V end lost 5 bases, the J end lost 5 bases, and 12 bases lay between the germline ends. CDR3 amino acids: CSAEGQSYGYTF. The CDR3 DNA reads as TGCAGTGCTGAAGGACAGTCGTATGGCTACACCTTC.

This chain uses TRBV20-1 with TRBJ2-3, with D perhaps TRBD1 or TRBD2 (6 bases each). The germline V gene has CDR1 DFQATT and CDR2 SNEGSKA (reference sequence). This CDR3 region has 12 residues. Deletions cut 3 bases from V and 5 bases from J, with 9 bases between. This chain's CDR3 is CSASGGGDTQYF. In DNA, the CDR3 is TGCAGTGCTAGCGGGGGCGGAGATACGCAGTATTTT.

The chain carries TRBV2 and TRBJ2-5; no firm D call. V was clipped by 6 bases and J by 5 bases, with 7 bases between them. The CDR3 spans 11 residues. Germline assignment: CDR1 SNHLY and CDR2 FYNNEI. Here the CDR3 reads CASSPTETQYF. CDR3 coding DNA: TGTGCCAGCAGCCCCACGGAGACCCAGTACTTC.

In this sample, this clonotype turned up once. The chain recombines TRBV5-6 with TRBJ2-7; D gene ambiguous. CDR1 SGHDT and CDR2 YYEEEE come from the germline V gene. Trimming stripped 6 bases from V and 6 bases from J, with 4 bases between. There are 9 residues in the CDR3. CDR3 coding DNA: TGTGCCAGCAATTGCGAGCAGTACTTC. It encodes CASNCEQYF.

This clonotype was detected once. The chain is built from TRBV20-1 and TRBJ2-1; no clear D gene. There are 15 residues in the CDR3. The V end was cut by 3 bases, the J end by 4 bases, with 16 bases between. Germline loops: CDR1 DFQATT, CDR2 SNEGSKA (reference sequence). CDR3 sequence (DNA): TGCAGTGCTAGTCCGCGGACCCGTATGTACAATGAGCAGTTCTTC. It is translated as CSASPRTRMYNEQFF.

The chain carries TRBV23-1 and TRBJ2-1; D is undetermined. TRBV23-1 is classed as an ORF, of uncertain function. The CDR3 spans 12 residues. Trimming pared 0 bases from V and 5 bases from J, leaving 2 bases between. The CDR3 reads CASSQSDNEQFF. CDR3 DNA sequence: TGCGCCAGCAGTCAATCGGACAATGAGCAGTTCTTC.

V usage is TRBV19 and J usage is TRBJ1-2; no firm D call. V was pared by 4 bases and J by 5 bases, with 14 bases between. This CDR3 region has 14 residues. Germline CDR1 and CDR2: LNHDA and SQIVND (reference sequence). CDR3 in amino acids: CASSTAVTSYGYTF. The CDR3 bases are TGTGCCAGTAGTACGGCAGTGACCTCTTATGGCTACACCTTC.

The genes are TRBV30 and TRBJ2-5, with unresolved D. The CDR3 length is 14 residues. The germline V gene encodes CDR1 GTSNPN and CDR2 SVGIG (reference sequence). The ends were cut back, 3 bases at V and 3 bases at J, with 14 bases in the middle. The CDR3 bases are TGTGCCTGGAGCGCCAAGGGCGGAAAAGAGACCCAGTACTTC. Translation gives CAWSAKGGKETQYF.

V is TRBV29-1 and J is TRBJ1-2; D remains ambiguous. Per the germline V gene, CDR1 is SQVTM and CDR2 is ANQGSEA. The CDR3 sequence is 13 residues long. V lost 3 bases and J 2 bases, leaving 10 bases between the germline ends. As DNA, the CDR3 is TGCAGCGTTGAGGTCAGCACCAACTATGGCTACACCTTC. Protein sequence: CSVEVSTNYGYTF.

The chain combines TRBV30 with TRBJ2-1, with 10 bases aligning to TRBD2. This CDR3 is 13 amino acids long. The trim removed 2 bases at V and 7 bases at J, leaving 2 bases unmatched. From germline, CDR1 is GTSNPN and CDR2 SVGIG (reference sequence). This CDR3 reads CAWSLTSGNEQFF. The CDR3 DNA follows: TGTGCCTGGAGTCTGACTAGCGGGAATGAGCAGTTCTTC.

The J gene is TRBJ2-1, the V gene TRBV29-1; D possibly corresponds to TRBD2 (5 bases). The V end was cut by 3 bases, the J end by 4 bases, with 7 bases between. The CDR3 is 12 amino acids. Looked up from germline, CDR1 is SQVTM and CDR2 is ANQGSEA. CDR3 bases: TGCAGCGTTGATCGGACTTACAATGAGCAGTTCTTC. It codes for CSVDRTYNEQFF.

The rearrangement links TRBV19 to TRBJ2-7; possibly TRBD1 for D (5 bases). Germline V gene sequence: CDR1 LNHDA, CDR2 SQIVND (reference sequence). This CDR3 comprises 12 residues. V lost 7 bases, J lost 3 bases, and 10 bases lay in between. As DNA, the CDR3 is TGTGCCAGTATGTCGACAGTCTACGAGCAGTACTTC. This sequence encodes CASMSTVYEQYF.

J is TRBJ1-5 and V is TRBV20-1, with D maybe TRBD1 (6 bases). The V gene lost 1 base and the J gene lost 4 bases, with 14 bases spanning the gap. The CDR3 runs to 15 residues. Per germline, CDR1 DFQATT and CDR2 SNEGSKA (reference sequence). CDR3 residues: CSARAGAERNQPQHF. Written as DNA, the CDR3 is TGCAGTGCTAGAGCGGGGGCGGAAAGGAATCAGCCCCAGCATTTT.

CDR3 sequence reads: CASSLALGGGGVYEQYF. The CDR3 nucleotides read TGTGCCAGCAGTTTAGCTCTCGGCGGGGGAGGGGTCTACGAGCAGTACTTC. The chain joins TRBV28 to TRBJ2-7, with 7 bases that match TRBD2. The CDR3 extends over 17 amino acids. CDR1 MDHEN and CDR2 SYDVKM come from the germline V gene. V shed 2 bases and J 3 bases; nucleotides not matched to a gene: 13.

This clonotype was picked up one time. The chain employs TRBV20-1 and TRBJ2-1, with D maybe TRBD2 (6 bases). V lost 3 bases to trimming and J lost 8 bases, with 8 bases between them. The CDR3 runs to 11 residues. Per germline, CDR1 DFQATT and CDR2 SNEGSKA (reference sequence). The CDR3 nucleotides read TGCAGTGCTAGGGCTAGCGATGAGCAGTTCTTC. It codes for CSARASDEQFF.

The chain links TRBV20-1 to TRBJ2-1; 7 bases align to TRBD2. The CDR3 consists of 16 residues. J lost 1 base, V lost 3 bases, and 9 bases had no gene match. In germline, CDR1 is DFQATT, CDR2 SNEGSKA (reference sequence). This CDR3 reads CSASPTAGWSYNEQFF. The CDR3, as DNA: TGCAGTGCTAGCCCCACAGCGGGATGGTCCTACAATGAGCAGTTCTTC.

The genes are TRBV15 and TRBJ2-1; 8 bases are a match to TRBD1. The CDR3 contains 15 residues. Per germline, CDR1 LNHNV and CDR2 YYDKDF (reference sequence). V shed 0 bases, J shed 8 bases, and the junction held 6 bases outside the gene matches. The CDR3 region is CATSRDLDRVYEQFF. The CDR3 nucleotides are TGTGCCACCAGCAGAGATTTGGACAGGGTCTATGAGCAGTTCTTC.